Below, one T cell receptor (beta chain) is given with its context. The target antigen is unknown. These data come from a study of CD8 T cells in Susac syndrome. Background on the study: Intravenous immunoglobulin alone or corticosteroids were being given to patients with Susac syndrome at blood draw, unless they were therapy-naive.

Susac syndrome patients met recently defined diagnostic criteria for definite or probable disease. Study-wide results and caveats: In total CD8+ repertoires, around 17 Susac-specific public clones were detected, and CD8+ TEMRA repertoires contained five.

With random hexamers, reverse transcription was performed on about 0.5 to 1 ug of RNA. TCRdb itself ran the immunoSEQ multiplex PCR reads through MiXCR, one entry per CDR3 protein. This table holds 100,000 to 150,000 distinct CDR3 sequences, about 94% found once. The source is a human donor with Susac syndrome. Sequences were obtained from CD8+ T cells from PBMCs.

The CDR3, as DNA: TGCAGTGCTAGCCACAGGCCTGCCAGCGGGGTTAACAAGCAGTACGAGCAGTACTTC. It specifies CSASHRPASGVNKQYEQYF. This chain connects TRBV20-1 to TRBJ2-7; 7 positions agree with TRBD2. In germline, CDR1 is DFQATT, CDR2 SNEGSKA (reference sequence). Trimming at V came to 3 bases and at J to 4 bases, leaving 24 bases not matched to a gene. The CDR3 sequence is 19 residues long.